These 13 T cell receptor beta chains were sequenced from one sample in a study of T cell changes during pregnancy in multiple sclerosis. The data were produced by immunoSEQ multiplex PCR, yet TCRdb's version contains in-frame clones alone and is incomplete. The sample carries under 110,000 clones, 91% recorded once. Sample: peripheral blood, taken in the second trimester of pregnancy. These TCRs come from a female donor with multiple sclerosis, enrolled in a pregnancy study.

The chain links TRBV5-4 to TRBJ2-3, with TRBD2 identical over 10 bases. V lost 1 base to trimming and J lost 0 bases; unmatched junction nucleotides: 5. Germline V lookup: CDR1 SGHNT, CDR2 YYREEE (reference sequence). CDR3 length: 17 amino acids. This chain's CDR3 is CASSLYRTSGSTDTQYF. CDR3 DNA: TGTGCCAGCAGCTTGTATAGGACTAGCGGTAGCACAGATACGCAGTATTTT.

The rearrangement joins TRBV7-8 to TRBJ2-7; TRBD1 might be the D (5 bases). CDR1 is SGHVS, CDR2 FQNEAQ, per germline. Deletions cut 5 bases from V and 3 bases from J, with 17 bases between. The CDR3 consists of 15 residues. CDR3 sequence reads: CASSDRGGRVYEQYF. As DNA, the CDR3 is TGTGCCAGCAGCGACCGAGGCGGCAGGGTCTACGAGCAGTACTTC. The full variable domain, in which reference TRBV7-8 and TRBJ2-7 provide the parts outside the CDR3, is GAGVSQSPRYKVAKRGQDVALRCDPISGHVSLFWYQQALGQGPEFLTYFQNEAQLDKSGLPSDRFFAERPEGSVSTLKIQRTQQEDSAVYLCASSDRGGRVYEQYFGPGTRLTVT.

The J gene is TRBJ1-5, the V gene TRBV7-2, with D perhaps matching TRBD1 (6 bases). Germline loops: CDR1 SGHTA, CDR2 FQGNSA. The V gene lost 5 bases and the J gene lost 4 bases, with 12 bases spanning the gap. The CDR3 loop spans 14 amino acids. The CDR3 is CASSPDRLNQPQHF. CDR3 DNA sequence: TGTGCCAGCAGCCCGGACAGATTGAATCAGCCCCAGCATTTT.

This chain joins TRBV18 and TRBJ1-2; 8 positions agree with TRBD1. With V trimmed by 2 bases and J by 6 bases, 8 bases remained unmatched. Germline CDR1 KGHSH, CDR2 LQKENI. The CDR3 totals 15 residues. As DNA, the CDR3 is TGTGCCAGCTCACCAACTTTTCAGGGGGCTGATGGCTACACCTTC. Translated: CASSPTFQGADGYTF.

The table lists this clone with a count of one. The chain employs TRBV4-3 and TRBJ2-7; TRBD2 is a possible D gene (5 bases). The CDR3 totals 13 residues. Per the germline V gene, CDR1 is LGHNA and CDR2 is YSLEER. V was cut by 2 bases and J by 5 bases, with 10 bases left in between. The CDR3 DNA follows: TGCGCCAGCAGCCAACGAGGGAGAAACGAGCAGTACTTC. Translated, it gives CASSQRGRNEQYF.

The chain employs TRBV5-8 and TRBJ2-1; TRBD2 matches 8 bases. J lost 6 bases, V lost 0 bases, and 8 bases had no gene match. The length of the CDR3 is 16 residues. The germline V gene has CDR1 SGHTS and CDR2 YDEGEE. Here the CDR3 DNA reads TGTGCCAGCAGCTTGGGGGTAGCGGGACGCGGCAATGAGCAGTTCTTC. Its translation is CASSLGVAGRGNEQFF.

V usage is TRBV9 and J usage is TRBJ1-3, with 7 bases lining up with TRBD1. Unmatched junction bases numbered 5, after V lost 0 bases and J lost 2 bases. Per the germline V gene, CDR1 is SGDLS and CDR2 is YYNGEE. The CDR3 consists of 16 residues. The CDR3 DNA follows: TGTGCCAGCAGCGTAGACGCCAGGGGGGCTGGAAACACCATATATTTT. This sequence encodes CASSVDARGAGNTIYF.

The V call is TRBV6-1, the J call TRBJ2-1; TRBD1 aligns across 9 bases. V lost 3 bases and J lost 8; bases outside the gene matches: 11. This CDR3 region has 16 residues. Per the germline V gene, CDR1 is MNHNS and CDR2 is SASEGT. CDR3 sequence: CASSDYTGTGSHEQFF. For the CDR3, the DNA is TGTGCCAGCAGTGATTACACCGGGACAGGGAGCCATGAGCAGTTCTTC.

In its sample, this clone was seen once. This chain links TRBV12-5 with TRBJ2-5, with TRBD1 matching 9 bases. Germline lookup yields CDR1 LGHNT and CDR2 FRNRAP. CDR3 length: 15 residues. The V segment lost 7 bases and the J segment 5 bases; nucleotides outside the gene matches: 11. CDR3: CASAVTGTGSETQYF. In DNA form, the CDR3 reads TGTGCTAGTGCCGTAACCGGGACAGGGTCCGAGACCCAGTACTTC.

This chain uses TRBV7-9 with TRBJ1-2; 12 bases are a match to TRBD1. Germline V gene sequence: CDR1 SEHNR, CDR2 FQNEAQ (reference sequence). The V gene end was trimmed by 5 bases and the J gene end by 7 bases; junction bases not matched to a gene: 8. The CDR3 runs to 15 residues. The CDR3 DNA sequence: TGTGCCAGCAGCCGGGGACAGGGGGCTTGGTTTGGCTACACCTTC. This sequence encodes CASSRGQGAWFGYTF. The whole variable domain, remainder taken from reference TRBV7-9 and TRBJ1-2, is DTGVSQNPRHKITKRGQNVTFRCDPISEHNRLYWYRQTLGQGPEFLTYFQNEAQLEKSRLLSDRFSAERPKGSFSTLEIQRTEQGDSAMYLCASSRGQGAWFGYTFGSGTRLTVV.

The DNA for the CDR3 is TGTGCCAGCAGTCCAGGGACTAGCGGGACCGACAGGGGCACAGATACGCAGTATTTT. It yields the protein CASSPGTSGTDRGTDTQYF. The chain couples TRBV27 to TRBJ2-3; the match to TRBD2 covers 13 bases. Germline V lookup: CDR1 MNHEY, CDR2 SMNVEV (reference sequence). CDR3 length: 19 amino acids. Trimming removed 5 bases from V and 1 base from J; junction bases left unmatched: 12.

This clone turned up a few times. The rearrangement uses TRBV9 and TRBJ1-1; no definite D call. V dropped 0 bases and J dropped 1 base, with 4 bases sitting between them. CDR1 and CDR2 from the germline V gene are SGDLS and YYNGEE. The CDR3 is 13 residues long. The CDR3 DNA reads as TGTGCCAGCAGCGTAGAGAGGAACACTGAAGCTTTCTTT. Its protein product is CASSVERNTEAFF.

The chain uses TRBV4-3 and TRBJ2-7; 9 bases map to TRBD2. V lost 0 bases and J lost 2; bases outside the gene matches: 5. The CDR3 runs 16 residues. Germline V gene lookup returns CDR1 LGHNA and CDR2 YSLEER. In DNA form, the CDR3 reads TGCGCCAGCAGCCAAGATAGGGCTAGCGGGGCCTACGAGCAGTACTTC. Its translation: CASSQDRASGAYEQYF.